The 28 T cell receptor beta chains reported below all come from one sample, sequenced in a study of cytomegalovirus exposure and HLA in healthy donors. The table came from immunoSEQ multiplex PCR; TCRdb's copy has only in-frame clones and leaves some out. Seen here are some 170,000 clones, roughly 80% observed once, and the top ten hold around 9.6%. The specimen sequenced was PBMCs. The source of these receptors is a man aged 25-45 years in good health and CMV-seropositive.

The chain combines TRBV6-5 with TRBJ2-3, with D maybe TRBD2 (6 bases). Germline V gene data show CDR1 as MNHEY and CDR2 as SVGAGI. This CDR3 comprises 15 residues. Between the trimmed V and J ends, which lost 3 bases and 0 bases, there was a span of 10 bases. CDR3 DNA: TGTGCCAGCAGTTATGCGGGACGAAGCACAGATACGCAGTATTTT. Its translation is CASSYAGRSTDTQYF.

The genes are TRBV5-4 and TRBJ2-3; TRBD1 matches 8 bases. The germline V gene has CDR1 SGHNT and CDR2 YYREEE (reference sequence). With 4 bases clipped from V and 4 bases from J, the junction kept 8 bases outside the gene matches. The CDR3 is made up of 15 amino acids. CDR3 residues: CASSPQTGASDTQYF. DNA for the CDR3: TGTGCCAGCAGCCCGCAGACAGGGGCCTCAGATACGCAGTATTTT.

The chain joins TRBV6-5 to TRBJ2-5, with a possible D match to TRBD2 (6 bases). CDR3 length equals 15 residues. Trimming took off 0 bases at V and 5 bases at J, with 13 bases between the two ends. Germline V CDR1 and CDR2: MNHEY, SVGAGI. This CDR3 is CASSYSGRWGETQYF. In DNA, the CDR3 is TGTGCCAGCAGTTACTCCGGGAGATGGGGGGAGACCCAGTACTTC.

J is TRBJ2-1 and V is TRBV5-1; a possible D gene is TRBD2 (6 bases). The CDR3 runs to 15 residues. Germline CDR1 is SGHRS and CDR2 is YFSETQ. Trimming took off 0 bases at V and 6 bases at J, with 13 bases between the two ends. The CDR3 sequence is CASSLEGRESNEQFF. The CDR3 bases are TGCGCCAGCAGCTTGGAAGGACGGGAGTCCAATGAGCAGTTCTTC.

This clone showed up many times. The sample contains more than one DNA sequence encoding this CDR3. The chain is built from TRBV30 and TRBJ1-5; no clear D gene. V dropped 1 base and J dropped 2 bases, with 9 bases sitting between them. CDR1 GTSNPN and CDR2 SVGIG come from the germline V gene (reference sequence). The CDR3 sequence is 14 residues long. The CDR3 loop reads CAWSGGGGNQPQHF. The CDR3 coding sequence is TGTGCCTGGAGTGGGGGAGGCGGCAATCAGCCCCAGCATTTT.

The V call is TRBV10-3, the J call TRBJ2-7, with 11 positions matching TRBD2. CDR3 length equals 17 residues. The J segment lost 2 bases and the V segment lost 2 bases, leaving 8 bases of the junction unmatched. Germline loops: CDR1 ENHRY, CDR2 SYGVKD. CDR3 residues: CAISEAIGTSGPYEQYF. Here the CDR3 DNA reads TGTGCCATCAGTGAGGCAATCGGGACTAGCGGTCCCTACGAGCAGTACTTC.

The chain uses TRBV11-2 and TRBJ2-5; 7 bases are shared with TRBD2. J was trimmed by 2 bases and V by 5 bases; bases with no gene match: 5. Germline-derived CDR1 and CDR2 are SGHAT and FQNNGV. The CDR3 length is 14 residues. This CDR3 reads CASSPGTTQETQYF. The CDR3 DNA follows: TGTGCCAGCAGCCCCGGGACTACTCAAGAGACCCAGTACTTC.

The chain carries TRBV5-6 and TRBJ1-6; D gene ambiguous. V was pared by 1 base and J by 7 bases, with 6 bases between. There are 13 residues in the CDR3. The germline CDR1 and CDR2 sequences are SGHDT and YYEEEE. Here the CDR3 reads CASSLLSNSPLHF. The CDR3 DNA is TGTGCCAGCAGCTTGCTGTCGAATTCACCCCTCCACTTT.

In its sample, this clone was seen a few times. The CDR3: CASSLRQGSNQPQHF. In DNA form, the CDR3 reads TGTGCCAGCAGTTTACGACAGGGGAGTAATCAGCCCCAGCATTTT. V is TRBV27 and J is TRBJ1-5; 8 nucleotides agree with TRBD1. V was pared by 2 bases and J by 4 bases, with 4 bases of the junction left unmatched. There are 15 residues in the CDR3. Germline CDR1 is MNHEY and CDR2 is SMNVEV (reference sequence).

The chain joins TRBV10-1 to TRBJ2-7, with 8 nucleotides matching TRBD1. The CDR3 spans 13 residues. With 10 bases clipped from V and 6 bases from J, the junction kept 11 bases outside the gene matches. Germline values: CDR1 WNHNN, CDR2 SYGVQD (reference sequence). In DNA form, the CDR3 reads TGCGCCACCTCCCGCGGACAGGGTGGCGAGCAGTACTTC. Translated, it gives CATSRGQGGEQYF.

The chain recombines TRBV5-6 with TRBJ1-5; D unclear. Germline V gives CDR1 SGHDT, CDR2 YYEEEE. CDR3 size: 14 residues. The V gene lost 0 bases and the J gene lost 0 bases, with 4 bases spanning the gap. This CDR3 is CASSLVSSNQPQHF. The CDR3 region has the DNA TGTGCCAGCAGCTTGGTCAGTAGCAATCAGCCCCAGCATTTT.

V usage is TRBV10-3 and J usage is TRBJ2-7; possible D gene TRBD2, 6 bases. The CDR3 loop spans 13 amino acids. Trimming removed 11 bases from V and 5 bases from J, with 19 bases in between. From germline, CDR1 is ENHRY and CDR2 SYGVKD. In DNA form, the CDR3 reads TGTGCCGCCACCCAAGCGGGTTTCGACGAGCAGTACTTC. It encodes CAATQAGFDEQYF.

This chain joins TRBV5-1 and TRBJ1-5; D gene ambiguous. CDR3 size: 19 residues. Germline V CDR1 and CDR2: SGHRS, YFSETQ. Between the trimmed V and J ends, which lost 0 bases and 0 bases, there was a span of 19 bases. The CDR3 reads CASSLGSNSPWNSNQPQHF. In DNA form, the CDR3 reads TGCGCCAGCAGCTTGGGATCGAACAGCCCTTGGAATAGCAATCAGCCCCAGCATTTT.

Concerning this clone: Mismatch with germline at one junction end may stem from a read error. The chain is built from TRBV7-7 and TRBJ2-5, with TRBD2 identical over 13 bases. The germline V gene encodes CDR1 SSHAT and CDR2 FNYEAQ (reference sequence). This CDR3 region has 15 residues. CDR3 in DNA: TGTGCTAGCAGCTTGGGACTAGCGGGACAAGAGACCCAGTACTTC. It translates to CASSLGLAGQETQYF.

The chain is built from TRBV6-5 and TRBJ1-5; a weak D match, TRBD1 (6 bases). The length of the CDR3 is 15 residues. Trimming pared 8 bases from V and 1 base from J, leaving 15 bases between. In germline, CDR1 is MNHEY, CDR2 SVGAGI. Here the CDR3 DNA reads TGTGCCAGCCGTCTTCACAGGGACAGCAATCAGCCCCAGCATTTT. Amino acids: CASRLHRDSNQPQHF.

This clone was counted only a few times. The rearrangement uses TRBV19 and TRBJ1-2; 7 bases are a match to TRBD1. Trimming cost V 3 bases and J 3 bases; bases outside gene matches: 7. The V gene's germline CDR1 is LNHDA and CDR2 SQIVND (reference sequence). CDR3 size: 15 residues. The CDR3 loop reads CASSIGTGTDYGYTF. CDR3 nucleotide sequence: TGTGCCAGTAGTATTGGGACCGGGACAGACTATGGCTACACCTTC.

This chain connects TRBV6-6 to TRBJ2-6; 7 positions agree with TRBD1. The CDR3 runs 16 residues. Germline V lookup: CDR1 MNHNY, CDR2 SVGAGI (reference sequence). V lost 0 bases to trimming and J lost 2 bases; unmatched junction nucleotides: 1. For the CDR3, the DNA is TGTGCCAGCAGTTACTCGACAGGGACTGGGGCCAACGTCCTGACTTTC. Translated: CASSYSTGTGANVLTF.

The chain joins TRBV5-8 to TRBJ1-1; D is undetermined. Trimming took 4 bases from V and 3 from J, leaving 16 bases between them. The CDR3 runs to 15 residues. Germline loops: CDR1 SGHTS, CDR2 YDEGEE. The CDR3 bases are TGTGCCAGCAGCCCATACGCCGGGGAGGACACTGAAGCTTTCTTT. This codes for CASSPYAGEDTEAFF.

The CDR3 here is CASSQDLRDNSYEQYF. The CDR3, as DNA: TGCGCCAGCAGCCAAGATCTCCGGGACAACTCCTACGAGCAGTACTTC. The rearrangement links TRBV4-3 to TRBJ2-7, with a possible D match to TRBD1 (6 bases). With 0 bases removed from V and 0 bases from J, the gap between germline ends came to 12 bases. The CDR3 runs 16 residues. The germline V gene encodes CDR1 LGHNA and CDR2 YSLEER.

In DNA form, the CDR3 reads TGTGCCTGGAGGGCGGGGACAGGGTCATTGGGATCCTACAATGAGCAGTTCTTC. Residues: CAWRAGTGSLGSYNEQFF. The chain uses TRBV30 and TRBJ2-1; 9 nucleotides agree with TRBD1. The CDR3 spans 18 residues. From germline, CDR1 is GTSNPN and CDR2 SVGIG (reference sequence). Trimming removed 3 bases from V and 1 base from J; junction bases left unmatched: 13.

This rearrangement joins TRBV19 to TRBJ1-1, with a possible D match to TRBD1 (5 bases). The V gene's germline CDR1 is LNHDA and CDR2 SQIVND (reference sequence). Between the trimmed V and J ends, which lost 5 bases and 3 bases, there was a span of 19 bases. The CDR3 totals 16 residues. The CDR3, as DNA: TGTGCCAGTAGTTCCCCAGGGTACTACGGTGACACTGAAGCTTTCTTT. It codes for CASSSPGYYGDTEAFF.

This clone has a single count. This chain links TRBV28 with TRBJ1-2; D is perhaps TRBD1 (5 bases). Germline V gene sequence: CDR1 MDHEN, CDR2 SYDVKM. V shed 4 bases and J shed 4 bases, with 19 bases lying between them. The CDR3 sequence is 16 residues long. CDR3 loop: CASSSWGGESVYGYTF. The CDR3 coding sequence is TGTGCCAGCAGTTCCTGGGGGGGGGAATCGGTCTATGGCTACACCTTC.

V usage is TRBV5-4 and J usage is TRBJ2-3; the D gene is possibly TRBD1 (7 bases). The germline V gene has CDR1 SGHNT and CDR2 YYREEE (reference sequence). Trimming took off 5 bases at V and 5 bases at J, with 15 bases between the two ends. This CDR3 is 14 amino acids long. The CDR3 region is CASRPGGGVDTQYF. The CDR3, as DNA: TGTGCCAGCAGGCCCGGAGGGGGCGTAGATACGCAGTATTTT.

The chain joins TRBV7-2 to TRBJ2-2; no reliable D call. V was shortened by 7 bases and J by 4 bases, with 16 bases between the two germline ends. CDR3 length: 15 amino acids. CDR1 is SGHTA, CDR2 FQGNSA, per germline. The CDR3 loop is CASNPRGFSTGELFF. CDR3 nucleotides: TGTGCCAGCAACCCTAGAGGTTTTTCCACCGGGGAGCTGTTTTTT.

V is TRBV9 and J is TRBJ2-5; the match to TRBD2 covers 10 bases. The CDR3 extends over 17 amino acids. V was clipped by 4 bases and J by 4 bases; unmatched bases: 13. The germline CDR1 and CDR2 sequences are SGDLS and YYNGEE. The CDR3 region has the DNA TGTGCCAGCAGCCTCCAGAGCGGGAGGGAGATGGGAGAGACCCAGTACTTC. Translating gives CASSLQSGREMGETQYF.

This clone was recorded a few times. The chain recombines TRBV2 with TRBJ2-1, with 9 bases lining up with TRBD2. CDR3 length: 12 residues. After removal of 6 bases from V and 10 bases from J, the junction contained 4 bases not matched to a gene. Germline assignment: CDR1 SNHLY and CDR2 FYNNEI. CDR3 coding DNA: TGTGCCAGCAGGCAGACTAGCGGCGAGCAGTTCTTC. As protein: CASRQTSGEQFF.

The chain joins TRBV19 to TRBJ2-3; 7 bases align to TRBD1. J was trimmed by 1 base and V by 10 bases; bases with no gene match: 11. Germline CDR1 reads LNHDA; CDR2 reads SQIVND (reference sequence). There are 15 residues in the CDR3. The CDR3 protein is CATKDRTKGTDTQYF. In DNA form, the CDR3 reads TGTGCCACGAAGGACAGGACGAAGGGCACAGATACGCAGTATTTT. Complete variable domain (other parts from reference TRBV19 and TRBJ2-3): DGGITQSPKYLFRKEGQNVTLSCEQNLNHDAMYWYRQDPGQGLRLIYYSQIVNDFQKGDIAEGYSVSREKKESFPLTVTSAQKNPTAFYLCATKDRTKGTDTQYFGPGTRLTVL.

The V call is TRBV11-3, the J call TRBJ2-7; 11 bases match TRBD1. V shed 1 base and J 5 bases; nucleotides not matched to a gene: 4. The CDR3 runs to 15 residues. CDR1 is SGHNT, CDR2 YENEEA, per germline. The CDR3 here is CASSLGKGQGDEQYF. The CDR3 DNA is TGTGCCAGCAGCTTAGGAAAGGGACAGGGGGACGAGCAGTACTTC. Complete variable domain (other parts from reference TRBV11-3 and TRBJ2-7): EAGVVQSPRYKIIEKKQPVAFWCNPISGHNTLYWYLQNLGQGPELLIRYENEEAVDDSQLPKDRFSAERLKGVDSTLKIQPAELGDSAVYLCASSLGKGQGDEQYFGPGTRLTVT.